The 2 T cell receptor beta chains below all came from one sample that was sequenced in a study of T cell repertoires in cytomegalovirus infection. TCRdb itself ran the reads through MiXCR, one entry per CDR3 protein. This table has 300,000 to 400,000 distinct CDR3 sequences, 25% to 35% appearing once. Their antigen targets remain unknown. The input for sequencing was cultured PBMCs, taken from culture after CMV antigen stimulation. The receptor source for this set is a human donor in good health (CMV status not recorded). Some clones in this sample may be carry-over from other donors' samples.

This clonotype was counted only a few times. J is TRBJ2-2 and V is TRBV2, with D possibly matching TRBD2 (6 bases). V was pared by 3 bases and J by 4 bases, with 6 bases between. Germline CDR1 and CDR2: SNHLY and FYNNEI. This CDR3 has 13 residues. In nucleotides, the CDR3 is TGTGCCAGCAGTGACGGGGGCACCGGGGAGCTGTTTTTT. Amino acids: CASSDGGTGELFF. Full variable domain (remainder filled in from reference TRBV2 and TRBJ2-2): EPEVTQTPSHQVTQMGQEVILRCVPISNHLYFYWYRQILGQKVEFLVSFYNNEISEKSEIFDDQFSVERPDGSNFTLKIRSTKLEDSAMYFCASSDGGTGELFFGEGSRLTVL.

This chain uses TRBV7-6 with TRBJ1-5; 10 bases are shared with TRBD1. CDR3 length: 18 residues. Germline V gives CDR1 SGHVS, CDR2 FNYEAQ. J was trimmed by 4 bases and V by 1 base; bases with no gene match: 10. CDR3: CASSLEGGGQGPNQPQHF. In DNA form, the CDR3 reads TGTGCCAGCAGCTTAGAAGGTGGGGGACAGGGGCCTAATCAGCCCCAGCATTTT.